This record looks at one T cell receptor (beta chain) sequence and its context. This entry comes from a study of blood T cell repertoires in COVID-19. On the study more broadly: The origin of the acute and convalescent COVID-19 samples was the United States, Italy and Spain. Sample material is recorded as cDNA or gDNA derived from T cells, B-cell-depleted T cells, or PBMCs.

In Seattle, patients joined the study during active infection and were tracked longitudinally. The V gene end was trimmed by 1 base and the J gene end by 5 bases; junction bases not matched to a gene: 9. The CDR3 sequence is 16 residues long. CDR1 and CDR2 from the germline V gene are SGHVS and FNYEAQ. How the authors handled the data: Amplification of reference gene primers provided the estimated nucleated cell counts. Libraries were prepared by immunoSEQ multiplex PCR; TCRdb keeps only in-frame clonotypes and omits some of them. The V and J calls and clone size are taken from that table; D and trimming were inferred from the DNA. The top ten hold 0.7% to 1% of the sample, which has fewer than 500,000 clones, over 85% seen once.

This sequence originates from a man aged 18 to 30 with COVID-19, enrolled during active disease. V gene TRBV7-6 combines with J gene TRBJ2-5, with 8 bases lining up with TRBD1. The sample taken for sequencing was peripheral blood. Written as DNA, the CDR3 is TGTGCCAGCAGCTTAGTGGTTCAGGGGGCCGGGGAGACCCAGTACTTC. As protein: CASSLVVQGAGETQYF.